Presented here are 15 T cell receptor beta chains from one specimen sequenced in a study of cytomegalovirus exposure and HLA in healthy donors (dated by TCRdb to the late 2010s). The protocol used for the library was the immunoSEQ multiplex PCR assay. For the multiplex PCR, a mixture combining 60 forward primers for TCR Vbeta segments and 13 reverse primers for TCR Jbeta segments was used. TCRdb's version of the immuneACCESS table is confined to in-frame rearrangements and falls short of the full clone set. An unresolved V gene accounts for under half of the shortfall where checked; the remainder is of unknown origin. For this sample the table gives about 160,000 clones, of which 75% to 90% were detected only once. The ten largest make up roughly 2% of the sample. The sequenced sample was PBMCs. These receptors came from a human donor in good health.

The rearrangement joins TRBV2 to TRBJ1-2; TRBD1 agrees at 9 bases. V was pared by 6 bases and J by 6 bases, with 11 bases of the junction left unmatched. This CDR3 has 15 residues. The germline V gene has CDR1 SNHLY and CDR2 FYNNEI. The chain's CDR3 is CASRKIQGARDGYTF. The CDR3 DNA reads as TGTGCCAGCAGGAAAATACAGGGGGCGAGGGATGGCTACACCTTC.

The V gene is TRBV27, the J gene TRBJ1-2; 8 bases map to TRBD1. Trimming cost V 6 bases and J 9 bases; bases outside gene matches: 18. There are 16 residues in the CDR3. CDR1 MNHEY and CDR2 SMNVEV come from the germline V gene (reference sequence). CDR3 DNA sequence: TGTGCCAGCAGCCACCAGAGGACAGGGACAATTTTAAGCTACACCTTC. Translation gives CASSHQRTGTILSYTF.

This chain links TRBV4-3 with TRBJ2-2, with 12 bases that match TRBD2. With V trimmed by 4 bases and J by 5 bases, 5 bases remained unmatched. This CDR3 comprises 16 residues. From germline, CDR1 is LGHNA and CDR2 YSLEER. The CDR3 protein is CASSRGLAGRTGELFF. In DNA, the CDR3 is TGCGCCAGCAGCCGAGGACTAGCGGGGAGGACCGGGGAGCTGTTTTTT.

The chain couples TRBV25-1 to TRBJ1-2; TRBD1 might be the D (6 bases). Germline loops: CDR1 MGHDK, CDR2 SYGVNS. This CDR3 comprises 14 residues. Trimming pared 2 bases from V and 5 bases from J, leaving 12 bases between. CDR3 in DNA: TGTGCCAGCAGTGAAACGGGGGGCCCATATGGCTACACCTTC. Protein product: CASSETGGPYGYTF.

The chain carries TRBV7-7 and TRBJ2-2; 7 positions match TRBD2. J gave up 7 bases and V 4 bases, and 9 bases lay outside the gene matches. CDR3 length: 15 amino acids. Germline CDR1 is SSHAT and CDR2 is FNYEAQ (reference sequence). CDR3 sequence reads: CASSSDPGGFGELFF. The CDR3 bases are TGTGCCAGCAGCTCCGACCCCGGGGGGTTCGGGGAGCTGTTTTTT.

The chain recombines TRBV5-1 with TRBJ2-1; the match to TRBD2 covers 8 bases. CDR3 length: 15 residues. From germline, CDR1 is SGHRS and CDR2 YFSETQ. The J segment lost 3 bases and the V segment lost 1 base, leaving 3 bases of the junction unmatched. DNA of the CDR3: TGCGCCAGCAGCTTGTCGGGACTAGTCTACAATGAGCAGTTCTTC. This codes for CASSLSGLVYNEQFF. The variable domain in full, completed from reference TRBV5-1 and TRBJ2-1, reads KAGVTQTPRYLIKTRGQQVTLSCSPISGHRSVSWYQQTPGQGLQFLFEYFSETQRNKGNFPGRFSGRQFSNSRSEMNVSTLELGDSALYLCASSLSGLVYNEQFFGPGTRLTVL.

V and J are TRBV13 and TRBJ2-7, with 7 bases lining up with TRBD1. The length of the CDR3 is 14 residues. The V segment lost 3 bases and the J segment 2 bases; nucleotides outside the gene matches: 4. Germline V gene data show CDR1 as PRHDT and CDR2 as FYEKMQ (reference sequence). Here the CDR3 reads CASSFSRGPYEQYF. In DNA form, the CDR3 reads TGTGCCAGCAGCTTCTCGAGGGGGCCCTACGAGCAGTACTTC.

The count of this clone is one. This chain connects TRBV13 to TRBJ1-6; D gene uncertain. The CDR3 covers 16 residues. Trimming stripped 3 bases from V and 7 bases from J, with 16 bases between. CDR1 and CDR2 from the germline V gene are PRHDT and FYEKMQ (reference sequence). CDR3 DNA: TGTGCCAGCAGCTTCTTTCCAGCGGGGAAAAATTCACCCCTCCACTTT. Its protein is CASSFFPAGKNSPLHF.

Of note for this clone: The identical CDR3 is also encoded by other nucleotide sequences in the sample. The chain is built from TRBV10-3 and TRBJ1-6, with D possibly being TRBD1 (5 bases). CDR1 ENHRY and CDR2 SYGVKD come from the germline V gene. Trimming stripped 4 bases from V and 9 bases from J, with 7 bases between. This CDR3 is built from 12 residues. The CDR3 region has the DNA TGTGCCATCAGTGTGGGGGGTTCACCCCTCCACTTT. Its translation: CAISVGGSPLHF.

In nucleotides, the CDR3 is TGTGCCAGCAGCCAAGAGCCGGGGGGATTTGAGGGACAGCCCCAGCATTTT. Translated, it gives CASSQEPGGFEGQPQHF. This chain links TRBV4-2 with TRBJ1-5; tentatively, D is TRBD1 (5 bases). This CDR3 is 17 amino acids long. V dropped 0 bases and J dropped 7 bases, with 19 bases sitting between them. Germline V gene sequence: CDR1 LGHNA, CDR2 YNFKEQ.

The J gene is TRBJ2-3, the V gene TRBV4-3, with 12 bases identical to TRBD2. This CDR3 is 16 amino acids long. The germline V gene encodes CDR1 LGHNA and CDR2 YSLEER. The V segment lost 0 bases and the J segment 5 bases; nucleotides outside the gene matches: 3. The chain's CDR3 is CASSQDPSGGGDTQYF. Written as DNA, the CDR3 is TGCGCCAGCAGCCAAGACCCTAGCGGGGGGGGAGATACGCAGTATTTT.

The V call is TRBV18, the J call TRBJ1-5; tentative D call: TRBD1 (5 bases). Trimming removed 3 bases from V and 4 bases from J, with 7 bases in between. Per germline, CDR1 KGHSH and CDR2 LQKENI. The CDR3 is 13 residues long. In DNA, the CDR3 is TGTGCCAGCTCACCCGGGGGGAATCAGCCCCAGCATTTT. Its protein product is CASSPGGNQPQHF.

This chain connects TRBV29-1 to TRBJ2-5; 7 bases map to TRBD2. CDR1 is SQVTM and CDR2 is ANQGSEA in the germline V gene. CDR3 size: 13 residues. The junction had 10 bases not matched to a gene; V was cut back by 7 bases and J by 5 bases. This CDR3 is CSALAGEWETQYF. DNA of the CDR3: TGCAGCGCCCTGGCGGGGGAATGGGAGACCCAGTACTTC.

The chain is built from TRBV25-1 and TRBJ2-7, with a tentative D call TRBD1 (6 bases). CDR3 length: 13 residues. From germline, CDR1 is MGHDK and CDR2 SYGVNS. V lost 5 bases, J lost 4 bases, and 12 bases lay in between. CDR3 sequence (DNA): TGTGCCAGCAGTCAAACGGACAGATACGAGCAGTACTTC. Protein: CASSQTDRYEQYF.

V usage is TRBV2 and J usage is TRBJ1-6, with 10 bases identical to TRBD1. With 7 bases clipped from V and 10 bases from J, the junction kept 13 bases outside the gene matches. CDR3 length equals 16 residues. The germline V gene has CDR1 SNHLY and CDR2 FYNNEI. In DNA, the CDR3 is TGTGCCAGCACCCCTCTGAACCGGGACAGGGGATCACCCCTCCACTTT. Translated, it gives CASTPLNRDRGSPLHF.